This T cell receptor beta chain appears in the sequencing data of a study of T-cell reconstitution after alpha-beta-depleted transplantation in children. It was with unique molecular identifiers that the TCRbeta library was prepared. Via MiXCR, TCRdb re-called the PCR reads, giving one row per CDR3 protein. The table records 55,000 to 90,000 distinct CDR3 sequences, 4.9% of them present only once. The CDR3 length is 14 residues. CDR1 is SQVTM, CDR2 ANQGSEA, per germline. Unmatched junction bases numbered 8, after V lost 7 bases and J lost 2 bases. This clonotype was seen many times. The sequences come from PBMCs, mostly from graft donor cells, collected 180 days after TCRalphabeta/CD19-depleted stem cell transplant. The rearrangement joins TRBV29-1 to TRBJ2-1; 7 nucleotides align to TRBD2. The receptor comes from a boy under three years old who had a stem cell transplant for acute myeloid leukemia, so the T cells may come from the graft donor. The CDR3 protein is CSAPQAGAYNEQFF. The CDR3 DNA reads TGCAGCGCCCCGCAGGCGGGGGCCTACAATGAGCAGTTCTTC.